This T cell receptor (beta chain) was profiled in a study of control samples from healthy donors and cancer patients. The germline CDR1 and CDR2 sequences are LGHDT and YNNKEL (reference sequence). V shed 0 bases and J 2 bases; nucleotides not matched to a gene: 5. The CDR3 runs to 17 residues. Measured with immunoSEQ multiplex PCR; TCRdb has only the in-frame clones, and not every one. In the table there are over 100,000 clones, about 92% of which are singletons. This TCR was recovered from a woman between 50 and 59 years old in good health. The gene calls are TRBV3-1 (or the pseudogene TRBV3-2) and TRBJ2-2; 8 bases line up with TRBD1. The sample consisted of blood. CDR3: CASSQDPAGGNTGELFF. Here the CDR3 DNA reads TGTGCCAGCAGCCAAGATCCCGCAGGGGGCAACACCGGGGAGCTGTTTTTT.